Presented here are 23 T cell receptor beta chains from one specimen sequenced in a study of beta chain features in type 1 diabetes. The entirety of the isolated RNA underwent reverse transcription, so expressed TCRB transcripts were sequenced. Repertoires were generated with immunoSEQ multiplex PCR, while TCRdb's copy carries only in-frame clones and drops some. Of a few hundred thousand clones in the sample, roughly 13% were seen once. Input material: naive CD4+ T cells from blood. These receptors came from a man aged 18 to 29 in good health.

The rearrangement uses TRBV18 and TRBJ2-1, with 9 bases aligning to TRBD2. The V segment lost 2 bases and the J segment 3 bases; nucleotides outside the gene matches: 14. The CDR3 sequence is 19 residues long. CDR1 KGHSH and CDR2 LQKENI come from the germline V gene. The CDR3 coding sequence is TGTGCCAGCTCACCAGGGTTTAGCGGGGGCCAGGGGGTCTACAATGAGCAGTTCTTC. Encoded protein: CASSPGFSGGQGVYNEQFF. Filled out from reference TRBV18 and TRBJ2-1, the complete variable domain reads NAGVMQNPRHLVRRRGQEARLRCSPMKGHSHVYWYRQLPEEGLKFMVYLQKENIIDESGMPKERFSAEFPKEGPSILRIQQVVRGDSAAYFCASSPGFSGGQGVYNEQFFGPGTRLTVL.

This chain connects TRBV5-6 to TRBJ2-7, with 12 bases fitting TRBD1. The CDR3 is 15 amino acids. J was trimmed by 5 bases and V by 0 bases; bases with no gene match: 3. The germline CDR1 and CDR2 sequences are SGHDT and YYEEEE. CDR3 in DNA: TGTGCCAGCAGCTTGGGCGGGACAGGGGGCAACGAGCAGTACTTC. Its translation: CASSLGGTGGNEQYF.

The V call is TRBV9, the J call TRBJ1-1; a weak D match, TRBD1 (6 bases). Per the germline V gene, CDR1 is SGDLS and CDR2 is YYNGEE. The V gene lost 5 bases and the J gene lost 5 bases, with 19 bases spanning the gap. There are 15 residues in the CDR3. For the CDR3, the DNA is TGTGCCAGCAGTGGTCTGGGGGGGGGCTTTACTGAAGCTTTCTTT. The encoded protein is CASSGLGGGFTEAFF.

This chain joins TRBV6-5 and TRBJ1-1, with TRBD1 matching 10 bases. The CDR3 runs to 14 residues. Trimming took 8 bases from V and 2 from J; bases not matched to a gene: 5. Germline lookup yields CDR1 MNHEY and CDR2 SVGAGI. The CDR3 protein is CASGDRGDNTEAFF. The DNA for the CDR3 is TGTGCCAGCGGGGACAGGGGAGACAACACTGAAGCTTTCTTT.

This clone occurred a few times. The chain combines TRBV7-2 with TRBJ1-5; possibly TRBD1 for D (5 bases). The CDR3 consists of 13 residues. V was clipped by 6 bases and J by 6 bases, with 12 bases between them. Germline CDR1 reads SGHTA; CDR2 reads FQGNSA. CDR3 sequence: CASRGGESQPQHF. The DNA for the CDR3 is TGTGCCAGCAGGGGGGGAGAGAGTCAGCCCCAGCATTTT.

V and J are TRBV5-1 and TRBJ1-2, with 8 positions matching TRBD1. The CDR3 sequence is 13 residues long. Germline loops: CDR1 SGHRS, CDR2 YFSETQ. The J segment lost 8 bases and the V segment lost 4 bases, leaving 7 bases of the junction unmatched. The CDR3 is CASSQRTGQGYTF. The CDR3 DNA reads TGCGCCAGCAGCCAAAGGACAGGGCAGGGCTACACCTTC. The full variable domain, rest sourced from reference TRBV5-1 and TRBJ1-2, is KAGVTQTPRYLIKTRGQQVTLSCSPISGHRSVSWYQQTPGQGLQFLFEYFSETQRNKGNFPGRFSGRQFSNSRSEMNVSTLELGDSALYLCASSQRTGQGYTFGSGTRLTVV.

In its sample, this clone was seen a few times. The rearrangement links TRBV5-1 to TRBJ2-5, with D possibly being TRBD1 (5 bases). Trimming shortened V by 0 bases and J by 2 bases, and 17 bases separated the two germline ends. The CDR3 has 17 amino acids. From germline, CDR1 is SGHRS and CDR2 YFSETQ. The CDR3 loop reads CASSLAPRQGGQETQYF. In nucleotides, the CDR3 is TGCGCCAGCAGCTTGGCGCCCCGCCAGGGTGGGCAAGAGACCCAGTACTTC. Looking up the rest from reference TRBV5-1 and TRBJ2-5 gives the full variable domain: KAGVTQTPRYLIKTRGQQVTLSCSPISGHRSVSWYQQTPGQGLQFLFEYFSETQRNKGNFPGRFSGRQFSNSRSEMNVSTLELGDSALYLCASSLAPRQGGQETQYFGPGTRLLVL.

In this sample, this clone turned up a few times. J is TRBJ2-7 and V is TRBV23-1, with a possible D match to TRBD1 (5 bases). TRBV23-1 is an ORF; its function is uncertain. CDR3 size: 14 residues. Trimming took 7 bases from V and 3 from J, leaving 16 bases between them. The CDR3 sequence: CASTQATASYEQYF. CDR3 bases: TGCGCCAGCACCCAAGCGACAGCCAGCTACGAGCAGTACTTC.

This clone appeared a few times. The rearrangement joins TRBV7-9 to TRBJ2-2; TRBD2 matches 10 bases. The CDR3 covers 15 residues. Trimming removed 4 bases from V and 5 bases from J; junction bases left unmatched: 4. Germline assignment: CDR1 SEHNR and CDR2 FQNEAQ (reference sequence). The CDR3 nucleotides are TGTGCCAGCAGCTCACTAGCGGGATTTACCGGGGAGCTGTTTTTT. Translated, it gives CASSSLAGFTGELFF.

In this sample, this clone turned up a few times. The rearrangement uses TRBV15 and TRBJ2-1; 9 bases match TRBD1. The CDR3 is made up of 18 amino acids. The V segment lost 5 bases and the J segment 13 bases; nucleotides outside the gene matches: 24. Per the germline V gene, CDR1 is LNHNV and CDR2 is YYDKDF (reference sequence). The CDR3 sequence: CATSPDFGLQRTGDGQFF. CDR3 in DNA: TGTGCCACCAGCCCAGACTTTGGGCTCCAAAGGACAGGGGATGGTCAGTTCTTC.

The rearrangement links TRBV7-9 to TRBJ2-1; TRBD1 is a possible D gene (6 bases). Germline V CDR1 and CDR2: SEHNR, FQNEAQ (reference sequence). The CDR3 covers 15 residues. Trimming cost V 5 bases and J 7 bases, with 18 bases left between them. CDR3 bases: TGTGCCAGCAGCGAAGCTTGGGGCAGGGGAAATGAGCAGTTCTTC. Its translation: CASSEAWGRGNEQFF.

This clone was found a few times. The chain combines TRBV29-1 with TRBJ1-4; D possibly corresponds to TRBD1 (6 bases). V lost 4 bases and J 4 bases, leaving 7 bases between the germline ends. This CDR3 comprises 12 residues. The germline CDR1 and CDR2 sequences are SQVTM and ANQGSEA. CDR3 nucleotides: TGCAGCGTTGTACAGGGTAATGAAAAACTGTTTTTT. Translation gives CSVVQGNEKLFF.

The CDR3 DNA follows: TGTGCCAGCAGCTCGGGACAGAAAAACATTCAGTACTTC. This encodes CASSSGQKNIQYF. V gene TRBV13 combines with J gene TRBJ2-4; 7 bases map to TRBD1. CDR3 length: 13 amino acids. After removal of 4 bases from V and 4 bases from J, the junction contained 1 base not matched to a gene. Germline CDR1 is PRHDT and CDR2 is FYEKMQ (reference sequence).

The rearrangement links TRBV30 to TRBJ2-7; 7 bases line up with TRBD1. CDR1 is GTSNPN, CDR2 SVGIG, per germline (reference sequence). This CDR3 is 12 amino acids long. The V and J ends lost 8 bases and 1 base, in that order; junction bases with no gene match: 5. The CDR3 spells CAGDRQSYEQYF. CDR3 DNA: TGTGCCGGGGACAGACAATCCTACGAGCAGTACTTC.

The chain employs TRBV5-1 and TRBJ1-1; no reliable D call. The germline gives CDR1 SGHRS, CDR2 YFSETQ. V shed 1 base and J shed 4 bases, with 11 bases lying between them. This CDR3 has 14 amino acids. In DNA form, the CDR3 reads TGCGCCAGCAGCTTGTCTGCAACGAGCACTGAAGCTTTCTTT. Translation gives CASSLSATSTEAFF.

The V call is TRBV7-3, the J call TRBJ2-7; possible D gene TRBD2, 6 bases. CDR1 and CDR2 from the germline V gene are SGHTA and FQGTGA. Trimming stripped 6 bases from V and 0 bases from J, with 15 bases between. This CDR3 has 15 residues. CDR3 residues: CASSRQGGISYEQYF. The CDR3, as DNA: TGTGCCAGCAGTCGTCAGGGAGGAATCTCCTACGAGCAGTACTTC.

In this sample, this clone turned up a few times. V is TRBV6-1 and J is TRBJ1-5; 7 nucleotides agree with TRBD1. This CDR3 has 14 residues. Germline V gene data show CDR1 as MNHNS and CDR2 as SASEGT. J lost 7 bases, V lost 7 bases, and 10 bases had no gene match. The CDR3 region has the DNA TGTGCCAGCATCAAGGGGCAGGGGGACCAGCCCCAGCATTTT. Its protein is CASIKGQGDQPQHF.

This clone was seen only a few times. The genes are TRBV9 and TRBJ2-7, with a weak D call TRBD1 (5 bases). V dropped 1 base and J dropped 2 bases, with 10 bases sitting between them. The germline gives CDR1 SGDLS, CDR2 YYNGEE. CDR3 length: 14 residues. CDR3 sequence (DNA): TGTGCCAGCAGCGTACATCACAGGACCTACGAGCAGTACTTC. Translating gives CASSVHHRTYEQYF.

About this clone: Distinct nucleotide sequences in the sample also encode this CDR3. The chain's CDR3 is CASSLGGTSGSYEQYF. CDR3 bases: TGTGCCAGCAGCTTAGGGGGGACTAGCGGGTCCTACGAGCAGTACTTC. The rearrangement joins TRBV7-2 to TRBJ2-7; TRBD2 aligns across 12 bases. Germline-derived CDR1 and CDR2 are SGHTA and FQGNSA. This CDR3 is built from 16 residues. After removal of 1 base from V and 1 base from J, the junction contained 2 bases not matched to a gene.

This clone turned up a few times. The chain carries TRBV29-1 and TRBJ1-2; 8 nucleotides align to TRBD1. The CDR3 is 15 amino acids. The junction had 10 bases not matched to a gene; V was cut back by 7 bases and J by 0 bases. The V gene's germline CDR1 is SQVTM and CDR2 ANQGSEA. The CDR3 nucleotides are TGCAGCGCAGTTCGTGGACAGGGAACTAACTATGGCTACACCTTC. This encodes CSAVRGQGTNYGYTF.

The chain employs TRBV4-1 and TRBJ2-1, with 16 bases fitting TRBD2. CDR1 is MGHRA, CDR2 YSYEKL, per germline. After removal of 0 bases from V and 4 bases from J, the junction contained 9 bases not matched to a gene. This CDR3 has 20 amino acids. CDR3 bases: TGCGCCAGCAGCCAAGAGGACCCCGGGACTAGCGGGAGGGGATACAATGAGCAGTTCTTC. Its protein is CASSQEDPGTSGRGYNEQFF.

This clone appeared a few times. V gene TRBV5-4 combines with J gene TRBJ1-2; D is undetermined. Per the germline V gene, CDR1 is SGHNT and CDR2 is YYREEE (reference sequence). The CDR3 runs 13 residues. V was pared by 4 bases and J by 8 bases, with 15 bases between. As DNA, the CDR3 is TGTGCCAGCAGCCCGATTGAGGGAGGAGGCTACACCTTC. It encodes CASSPIEGGGYTF. Combining the CDR3 with reference TRBV5-4 and TRBJ1-2 gives the whole variable domain ETGVTQSPTHLIKTRGQQVTLRCSSQSGHNTVSWYQQALGQGPQFIFQYYREEENGRGNFPPRFSGLQFPNYSSELNVNALELDDSALYLCASSPIEGGGYTFGSGTRLTVV.

This chain links TRBV2 with TRBJ1-5; D is perhaps TRBD1 (5 bases). Trimming shortened V by 6 bases and J by 0 bases, and 12 bases separated the two germline ends. Germline loops: CDR1 SNHLY, CDR2 FYNNEI. This CDR3 spans 15 amino acids. CDR3 region: CASRVDSPSNQPQHF. CDR3 bases: TGTGCCAGCAGGGTAGACAGTCCTAGCAATCAGCCCCAGCATTTT.